These 22 T cell receptor beta chains originate from one sample sequenced in a study of identical twins. TCRdb analysed the 5' RACE reads with MiXCR anew, one entry per CDR3 protein. The sample includes 550,000 to 800,000 distinct CDR3 sequences, about 7% of them seen just once. A further study also used this sample, focusing on yellow fever vaccine responses in identical twins.

Source material: PBMCs. These receptors were taken from a young woman in good health.

This clonotype was recorded many times. The J gene is TRBJ2-7, the V gene TRBV10-3; TRBD2 is a possible D gene (6 bases). Germline CDR1 and CDR2: ENHRY and SYGVKD. Trimming removed 10 bases at V and 2 bases at J, with 21 bases between. CDR3 length: 15 residues. CDR3 region: CATSPKTSNPYEQYF. CDR3 DNA sequence: TGTGCCACGAGCCCCAAGACTAGTAACCCCTACGAGCAGTACTTC.

The chain carries TRBV20-1 and TRBJ1-2; the D is unclear. V lost 3 bases to trimming and J lost 1 base, with 9 bases between them. Germline V gene data show CDR1 as DFQATT and CDR2 as SNEGSKA (reference sequence). The CDR3 runs to 13 residues. The CDR3 loop is CSASKGGNYGYTF. DNA of the CDR3: TGCAGTGCTAGCAAGGGCGGTAACTATGGCTACACCTTC.

This rearrangement joins TRBV6-1 to TRBJ1-1; no definite D call. V lost 6 bases to trimming and J lost 1 base, with 15 bases between them. CDR3 length equals 15 residues. Germline CDR1 reads MNHNS; CDR2 reads SASEGT. CDR3 loop: CASSPGGHSNTEAFF. CDR3 nucleotide sequence: TGTGCCAGCAGCCCAGGTGGGCACTCGAACACTGAAGCTTTCTTT.

This clonotype appeared a few times. V and J are TRBV4-1 and TRBJ2-1, with D uncertain. V shed 2 bases and J shed 1 base, with 12 bases lying between them. In germline, CDR1 is MGHRA, CDR2 YSYEKL. The CDR3 covers 16 residues. CDR3 in amino acids: CASSQRYEGSYNEQFF. The CDR3 nucleotides read TGCGCCAGCAGCCAAAGGTACGAAGGGTCCTACAATGAGCAGTTCTTC.

The rearrangement links TRBV4-1 to TRBJ1-5; weak D call: TRBD1 (6 bases). The CDR3 covers 16 residues. Deletions cut 0 bases from V and 7 bases from J, with 16 bases between. The germline V gene encodes CDR1 MGHRA and CDR2 YSYEKL. CDR3 sequence reads: CASSQDLTGQGQPQHF. The DNA for the CDR3 is TGCGCCAGCAGCCAAGATCTTACAGGTCAGGGGCAGCCCCAGCATTTT.

The sample holds many counts of this clonotype. The chain links TRBV12-3 or TRBV12-4 to TRBJ2-3; D possibly uses TRBD1 or TRBD2 (6 bases each). CDR3 length equals 14 residues. Trimming cost V 6 bases and J 2 bases, with 12 bases left between them. The CDR3: CASRHRDFTDTQYF. CDR3 DNA: TGTGCCAGCAGGCACAGGGACTTCACAGATACGCAGTATTTT.

This clonotype was observed many times. The chain recombines TRBV29-1 with TRBJ2-3; D unclear. This CDR3 region has 12 residues. With 5 bases removed from V and 0 bases from J, the gap between germline ends came to 6 bases. Looked up from germline, CDR1 is SQVTM and CDR2 is ANQGSEA. The DNA for the CDR3 is TGCAGCGTTACCCCTAGCACAGATACGCAGTATTTT. It translates to CSVTPSTDTQYF.

This clonotype has a count of ten or more. The chain joins TRBV29-1 to TRBJ2-3; no clear D. Germline CDR1 and CDR2: SQVTM and ANQGSEA. The CDR3 extends over 10 amino acids. V was trimmed by 4 bases and J by 10 bases, leaving 9 bases between them. Here the CDR3 reads CSVVLVSQYF. The CDR3 region has the DNA TGCAGCGTTGTTCTGGTATCGCAGTATTTT.

This clonotype was found a few times. J is TRBJ2-4 and V is TRBV20-1; the D gene could be TRBD1 or TRBD2 (6 bases each). This CDR3 is built from 14 residues. Looked up from germline, CDR1 is DFQATT and CDR2 is SNEGSKA (reference sequence). V lost 1 base and J lost 7, with 14 bases in between. CDR3 loop: CSARVDRRGNIQYF. In DNA form, the CDR3 reads TGCAGTGCTAGAGTTGACAGGAGGGGTAACATTCAGTACTTC.

This clonotype was counted a few times. The chain employs TRBV2 and TRBJ2-7; TRBD2 matches at 9 bases. Trimming took 1 base from V and 2 from J; bases not matched to a gene: 6. Looked up from germline, CDR1 is SNHLY and CDR2 is FYNNEI. This CDR3 comprises 16 residues. As DNA, the CDR3 is TGTGCCAGCAGTGAAGTATTGGCTAGCGGGGCCTACGAGCAGTACTTC. Protein sequence: CASSEVLASGAYEQYF.

Comment on this clonotype: Just one base apart from a much larger clone, this may be a read error. The DNA for the CDR3 is TGTGCCACCGAACGGGGAAACACCGGGGAGCTGTTTTTT. Translating gives CATERGNTGELFF. The V call is TRBV24-1, the J call TRBJ2-2; D is perhaps TRBD2 (5 bases). Germline V gene lookup returns CDR1 KGHDR and CDR2 SFDVKD. This CDR3 has 13 residues. V dropped 9 bases and J dropped 2 bases, with 9 bases sitting between them.

The chain employs TRBV18 and TRBJ2-6; weak D call: TRBD2 (6 bases). The germline V gene has CDR1 KGHSH and CDR2 LQKENI. The CDR3 is made up of 15 amino acids. Trimming took off 3 bases at V and 12 bases at J, with 18 bases between the two ends. CDR3 in amino acids: CASSPQSAGFGVLTF. The CDR3 bases are TGTGCCAGCTCACCGCAGTCTGCGGGGTTTGGCGTCCTGACTTTC.

Ten or more counts support this clonotype. The V and J genes are TRBV2 and TRBJ1-2; tentative D call: TRBD1 (6 bases). Trimming took off 6 bases at V and 4 bases at J, with 12 bases between the two ends. The CDR3 length is 13 residues. Germline V gene lookup returns CDR1 SNHLY and CDR2 FYNNEI. CDR3 residues: CASRNGQSYGYTF. DNA for the CDR3: TGTGCCAGCAGGAACGGACAGTCCTATGGCTACACCTTC. The variable domain in full, with the rest retrieved from reference TRBV2 and TRBJ1-2, is EPEVTQTPSHQVTQMGQEVILRCVPISNHLYFYWYRQILGQKVEFLVSFYNNEISEKSEIFDDQFSVERPDGSNFTLKIRSTKLEDSAMYFCASRNGQSYGYTFGSGTRLTVV.

In its sample, this clonotype was seen many times. The V and J genes are TRBV12-3 or TRBV12-4 and TRBJ2-3, with 12 bases fitting TRBD2. The CDR3 is made up of 15 amino acids. J lost 3 bases, V lost 7 bases, and 5 bases had no gene match. The CDR3 sequence: CASILAGGPTDTQYF. As DNA, the CDR3 is TGTGCCAGCATCCTAGCGGGGGGGCCGACAGATACGCAGTATTTT.

This clonotype occurred a few times. The V and J genes are TRBV5-6 and TRBJ2-6; D gene uncertain. This CDR3 region has 15 residues. Trimming removed 0 bases from V and 0 bases from J, with 4 bases in between. CDR1 and CDR2 (germline): SGHDT, YYEEEE. CDR3 residues: CASSLDNSGANVLTF. The CDR3 region has the DNA TGTGCCAGCAGCTTGGACAACTCTGGGGCCAACGTCCTGACTTTC.

The J gene is TRBJ1-5, the V gene TRBV6-1; weak D call: TRBD1 (5 bases). CDR3 size: 14 residues. The germline gives CDR1 MNHNS, CDR2 SASEGT. Trimming left V 6 bases short and J 4 bases short, with 13 bases between. The CDR3 spells CASRAGTVNQPQHF. The DNA for the CDR3 is TGTGCCAGCAGAGCCGGGACCGTGAATCAGCCCCAGCATTTT.

This clonotype was seen a handful of times. CDR3 nucleotides: TGCGCCAGCAGCGCGGGACAGGGGCCCGAAAGGTCCTACAATGAGCAGTTCTTC. Translation: CASSAGQGPERSYNEQFF. The chain recombines TRBV5-1 with TRBJ2-1, with 10 nucleotides matching TRBD1. The CDR3 sequence is 18 residues long. Unmatched junction bases numbered 11, after V lost 4 bases and J lost 1 base. Looked up from germline, CDR1 is SGHRS and CDR2 is YFSETQ. The whole variable domain, remainder taken from reference TRBV5-1 and TRBJ2-1, is KAGVTQTPRYLIKTRGQQVTLSCSPISGHRSVSWYQQTPGQGLQFLFEYFSETQRNKGNFPGRFSGRQFSNSRSEMNVSTLELGDSALYLCASSAGQGPERSYNEQFFGPGTRLTVL.

The chain's CDR3 is CASSPTWTTKTGELFF. The DNA for the CDR3 is TGTGCCAGCAGTCCTACGTGGACTACAAAAACCGGGGAGCTGTTTTTT. The V call is TRBV28, the J call TRBJ2-2, with a possible D match to TRBD2 (6 bases). CDR3 length: 16 amino acids. Trimming cost V 5 bases and J 5 bases, with 18 bases left between them. Germline CDR1 and CDR2: MDHEN and SYDVKM.

V usage is TRBV29-1 and J usage is TRBJ1-1; no firm D call. Germline V CDR1 and CDR2: SQVTM, ANQGSEA. Trimming took off 0 bases at V and 0 bases at J, with 5 bases between the two ends. The CDR3 spans 13 residues. The CDR3 DNA sequence: TGCAGCGTTGAAGATCGGCTGAACACTGAAGCTTTCTTT. It codes for CSVEDRLNTEAFF.

For the CDR3, the DNA is TGTGCCAGCTCACCATCCGGGACAGGGGTCTCTGGGGCCAACGTCCTGACTTTC. Amino acid sequence: CASSPSGTGVSGANVLTF. The chain joins TRBV18 to TRBJ2-6; TRBD1 aligns across 10 bases. V lost 2 bases and J lost 0; bases outside the gene matches: 4. The CDR3 spans 18 residues. CDR1 KGHSH and CDR2 LQKENI come from the germline V gene.

The sample holds many counts of this clonotype. V is TRBV6-1 and J is TRBJ1-5; D unclear. The CDR3 runs 16 residues. CDR1 is MNHNS, CDR2 SASEGT, per germline. V lost 10 bases and J lost 0, with 19 bases in between. This CDR3 reads CAINSLWASSNQPQHF. The CDR3 coding sequence is TGTGCCATCAACAGCCTATGGGCTTCTAGCAATCAGCCCCAGCATTTT.

In this sample, this clonotype turned up a few times. The rearrangement links TRBV5-6 to TRBJ2-2, with D unresolved. CDR3 length equals 16 residues. Germline CDR1 SGHDT, CDR2 YYEEEE. V lost 4 bases to trimming and J lost 1 base, with 14 bases between them. The CDR3 DNA sequence: TGTGCCAGCAGCCCCCCGTGGCAGCTGAACACCGGGGAGCTGTTTTTT. Its protein is CASSPPWQLNTGELFF.